This is a list of T cell receptor beta chains from one sample in a study of T cell repertoires in cytomegalovirus infection. TCRdb recomputed calls from the reads with MiXCR, one row per CDR3 protein. The sample has around 900,000 distinct CDR3 sequences, roughly 31% seen once. No antigen has been identified for these receptors. The sequenced sample was cultured CD8+ T cells from PBMCs, obtained from culture after CMV antigen stimulation. These receptors came from a human donor in good health (CMV status not recorded). Some clones in this sample may be carry-over from other donors' samples. Each CDR3 is given with its conserved first and last residue. A D gene is named only where the DNA matches it firmly. Size is omitted from some rows. Given values are once, few, many or a class for expanded clones.

clone_size	v_call	j_call	d_call	cdr3_nt	cdr3_aa
few	TRBV27	TRBJ1-5	.	TGTGCCAGCAACCTCCCGGGCCCCACCCTCTATAGCAATCAGCCCCAGCATTTT	CASNLPGPTLYSNQPQHF
.	TRBV6-2/TRBV6-3	TRBJ1-1	.	TGTGCCAGCAATAAAGGGGAGAGCACTGAAGCTTTCTTT	CASNKGESTEAFF
.	TRBV11-1	TRBJ2-1	.	TGTGCCAGCAGCTTGGATCCGGGGGACATGGTATATTACAATGAGCAGTTCTTC	CASSLDPGDMVYYNEQFF
many	TRBV4-1	TRBJ2-1	TRBD1	TGCGCCAGCAGCCCGGGACAGTTTAAGGAGCAGTTCTTC	CASSPGQFKEQFF
.	TRBV6-1	TRBJ1-1	.	TGTGCCAGCAGTGGGACAAGCCTCATGAACACTGAAGCTTTCTTT	CASSGTSLMNTEAFF
few	TRBV7-9	TRBJ1-2	.	TGTGCCAGCAGCCAGGGCAGTACCTTTAACTATGGCTACACCTTC	CASSQGSTFNYGYTF
.	TRBV6-2/TRBV6-3	TRBJ2-5	TRBD1	TGTGCCAGCAGTTCACTCGTCCTGGGACAGGGAAGGTCTGGAGAGACCCAGTACTTC	CASSSLVLGQGRSGETQYF
.	TRBV6-6	TRBJ2-1	.	TGTGCCAGCAGTCCCCCGGGACACTTATACAATGAGCAGTTCTTC	CASSPPGHLYNEQFF
.	TRBV19	TRBJ2-5	.	TGTGCCAGTAGTTCGACAAGGCAAGGGGAGACCCAGTACTTC	CASSSTRQGETQYF
.	TRBV5-1	TRBJ2-1	.	TGCGCCAGCAGCTTGGCCACGGCTAGCATGAATGAGCAGTTCTTC	CASSLATASMNEQFF
few	TRBV28	TRBJ2-2	.	TGTGCCAGCAGTTTACCCTCGGGGGGCGAAGTCACCGGGGAGCTGTTTTTT	CASSLPSGGEVTGELFF
.	TRBV20-1	TRBJ2-4	.	TGCAGCGCTCCAGGGACGGTTCTAGCCAAAAACATTCAGTACTTC	CSAPGTVLAKNIQYF
few	TRBV20-1	TRBJ1-1	.	TGCAGTGCTAGAGATCTAGGCAGCCCGATGAACACTGAAGCTTTCTTT	CSARDLGSPMNTEAFF
.	TRBV6-2/TRBV6-3	TRBJ2-2	.	TGTGCCAGCAGTTCTTTGCACAGATACACCGGGGAGCTGTTTTTT	CASSSLHRYTGELFF
once	TRBV7-2	TRBJ2-7	.	TGTGTCAGCTCCGGGACCGACCCGGACGAGCAGTACTTC	CVSSGTDPDEQYF
.	TRBV29-1	TRBJ2-3	.	TGCAGCGTTGATGACTGGCCCCGCCTCACAGATACGCAGTATTTT	CSVDDWPRLTDTQYF
.	TRBV6-5	TRBJ1-4	TRBD1	TGTGCCAGCAGTTACTCGACAGGGGGAAGTGAAAAACTGTTTTTT	CASSYSTGGSEKLFF
.	TRBV19	TRBJ1-1	TRBD1	TGTGCCAGTAGTACCTTCTCCGGGACAGGGGGCATGAACACTGAAGCTTTCTTT	CASSTFSGTGGMNTEAFF
.	TRBV7-6	TRBJ2-7	TRBD2	TGTGCCAGCAGACGCGGGACTAGTCGTCAGGACGAGCAGTACTTC	CASRRGTSRQDEQYF
.	TRBV7-9	TRBJ2-5	.	TGTGCCAGCAGCTTACTAGCAGGGGAGACCCAGTACTTC	CASSLLAGETQYF
few	TRBV6-6	TRBJ2-5	TRBD1	TGTGCCAGCAGTGGAAGGGGACAGGGTGGAGAGACCCAGTACTTC	CASSGRGQGGETQYF
.	TRBV6-2/TRBV6-3	TRBJ1-2	.	TGTGCCAGCACCCTCGGAGGCCTTAGCAACTATGGCTACACCTTC	CASTLGGLSNYGYTF
.	TRBV6-5	TRBJ2-2	TRBD1	TGTGCCAGCAGTTACGGGACAGGGGAGAGCGGGGAGCTGTTTTTT	CASSYGTGESGELFF
.	TRBV6-1	TRBJ1-1	.	TGTGCCAGCAGTGAAGTGACAGGCCCGAACACTGAAGCTTTCTTT	CASSEVTGPNTEAFF
.	TRBV28	TRBJ1-2	.	TGTGCCAGCAGTTTAAGGGGGATGACAGTTTTATACTATGGCTACACCTTC	CASSLRGMTVLYYGYTF
few	TRBV29-1	TRBJ2-3	.	TGCAGCGTTGAAGAGCGGCAGGGAAGCACAGATACGCAGTATTTT	CSVEERQGSTDTQYF
.	TRBV19	TRBJ1-2	TRBD1	TGTGCCAGTAGTTATTCCGGGACAGGGGGCTTAAAGAACTATGGCTACACCTTC	CASSYSGTGGLKNYGYTF
few	TRBV12-3/TRBV12-4	TRBJ2-3	.	TGTGCCAGCAGTTTATCAGGGTTGCCAGATACGCAGTATTTT	CASSLSGLPDTQYF
.	TRBV24-1	TRBJ1-2	TRBD1	TGTGCCACCAGTGATTTCGGACAGGGAGCGAGCGGCTACACCTTC	CATSDFGQGASGYTF